Listed here are 15 T cell receptor beta chains from one sample, sequenced in a study of blood T cell repertoires in COVID-19. TCRdb's copy holds only in-frame clones and misses some; the assay was immunoSEQ multiplex PCR. The sample carries about 39,000 clones, about 94% recorded once. The sequenced material came from peripheral blood. The source is a human donor with active COVID-19. The donor label of this sample is uncertain.

This clone was seen more than once but under ten times. This rearrangement joins TRBV4-3 to TRBJ2-3; possibly TRBD2 for D (6 bases). Germline V lookup: CDR1 LGHNA, CDR2 YSLEER. Trimming removed 4 bases at V and 5 bases at J, with 10 bases between. This CDR3 is 13 amino acids long. The CDR3: CASSPRLVDTQYF. The DNA for the CDR3 is TGCGCCAGCAGCCCTAGACTAGTAGATACGCAGTATTTT.

This chain links TRBV6-1 with TRBJ1-6; D remains ambiguous. The V gene's germline CDR1 is MNHNS and CDR2 SASEGT. The germline V and J ends were trimmed by 2 bases and 6 bases, with 5 bases remaining between them. CDR3 length equals 13 residues. CDR3 protein: CASSELSNSPLHF. For the CDR3, the DNA is TGTGCCAGCAGTGAATTGAGTAATTCACCCCTCCACTTT.

This chain uses TRBV10-2 with TRBJ2-5; 11 nucleotides align to TRBD1. Trimming took 5 bases from V and 4 from J; bases not matched to a gene: 3. Germline CDR1 and CDR2: WSHSY and SAAADI. This CDR3 has 14 residues. The CDR3 bases are TGCGCCAGCAGTTTCGGGACAGGGGGAGAGACCCAGTACTTC. Its protein is CASSFGTGGETQYF.

The chain has TRBV28 and TRBJ1-5; no clear D. The CDR3 is made up of 13 amino acids. CDR1 MDHEN and CDR2 SYDVKM come from the germline V gene. Deletions cut 3 bases from V and 1 base from J, with 4 bases between. The CDR3 is CASSFRSNQPQHF. The DNA of the CDR3 is TGTGCCAGCAGTTTCCGGAGCAATCAGCCCCAGCATTTT.

V and J are TRBV5-1 and TRBJ2-3, with TRBD2 matching 9 bases. V trimming: 6 bases; J trimming: 6 bases; junction bases outside the gene matches: 14. The CDR3 extends over 16 amino acids. Looked up from germline, CDR1 is SGHRS and CDR2 is YFSETQ. The CDR3 spells CASNPGGGAGSDTQYF. The CDR3 coding sequence is TGCGCCAGCAACCCTGGCGGGGGGGCCGGGTCTGATACGCAGTATTTT. The complete variable domain, with remaining parts taken from reference TRBV5-1 and TRBJ2-3, reads KAGVTQTPRYLIKTRGQQVTLSCSPISGHRSVSWYQQTPGQGLQFLFEYFSETQRNKGNFPGRFSGRQFSNSRSEMNVSTLELGDSALYLCASNPGGGAGSDTQYFGPGTRLTVL.

The chain has TRBV6-6 and TRBJ1-2, with a tentative D call TRBD1 (6 bases). The germline V and J ends were trimmed by 5 bases and 2 bases, with 12 bases remaining between them. Germline V CDR1 and CDR2: MNHNY, SVGAGI (reference sequence). The CDR3 runs 14 residues. Here the CDR3 reads CASSRNRENYGYTF. The CDR3 DNA reads TGTGCCAGCAGTCGAAACAGGGAAAACTATGGCTACACCTTC.

This chain links TRBV6-5 with TRBJ1-6; 10 bases are a match to TRBD1. CDR1 is MNHEY, CDR2 SVGAGI, per germline. The CDR3 consists of 15 residues. Trimming took 7 bases from V and 8 from J; bases not matched to a gene: 8. CDR3 DNA sequence: TGTGCCAGCATATTCCGGGACAGGGGAGATTCACCCCTCCACTTT. Encoded protein: CASIFRDRGDSPLHF.

This sequence joins TRBV5-4 and TRBJ2-7; possibly TRBD1 for D (6 bases). The germline gives CDR1 SGHNT, CDR2 YYREEE (reference sequence). V lost 5 bases and J lost 6, with 12 bases in between. This CDR3 spans 12 amino acids. This CDR3 reads CASSQTGREQYF. The CDR3 DNA sequence: TGTGCCAGCAGTCAAACAGGGCGCGAGCAGTACTTC.

CDR3: CASSRASGGPYNEQFF. As DNA, the CDR3 is TGCGCCAGCAGCAGAGCTAGCGGGGGCCCTTACAATGAGCAGTTCTTC. The V gene is TRBV5-1, the J gene TRBJ2-1, with 10 bases lining up with TRBD2. Per the germline V gene, CDR1 is SGHRS and CDR2 is YFSETQ. This CDR3 has 16 residues. The V segment lost 4 bases and the J segment 4 bases; nucleotides outside the gene matches: 8. The whole variable domain, remainder taken from reference TRBV5-1 and TRBJ2-1, is KAGVTQTPRYLIKTRGQQVTLSCSPISGHRSVSWYQQTPGQGLQFLFEYFSETQRNKGNFPGRFSGRQFSNSRSEMNVSTLELGDSALYLCASSRASGGPYNEQFFGPGTRLTVL.

V gene TRBV5-4 combines with J gene TRBJ1-4; maybe TRBD1 (5 bases). This CDR3 comprises 13 residues. CDR1 is SGHNT, CDR2 YYREEE, per germline (reference sequence). The V gene lost 4 bases and the J gene lost 4 bases, with 8 bases spanning the gap. The CDR3 spells CASSPDSNEKLFF. As DNA, the CDR3 is TGTGCCAGCAGCCCTGACAGTAATGAAAAACTGTTTTTT.

This chain connects TRBV6-5 to TRBJ2-2; 9 positions match TRBD1. Looked up from germline, CDR1 is MNHEY and CDR2 is SVGAGI. CDR3 length: 15 residues. The ends lost 6 bases at V and 6 bases at J; junction bases unmatched: 8. The CDR3 sequence is CASRRDRAGPGELFF. The CDR3 DNA sequence: TGTGCCAGCAGGAGGGACAGGGCAGGTCCCGGGGAGCTGTTTTTT.

The chain carries TRBV6-5 and TRBJ2-7; D is uncertain. Per germline, CDR1 MNHEY and CDR2 SVGAGI. The CDR3 is 12 amino acids. V dropped 6 bases and J dropped 6 bases, with 12 bases sitting between them. Written as DNA, the CDR3 is TGTGCCAGCAGGGGCCTCACCTTCGAGCAGTACTTC. This codes for CASRGLTFEQYF.

V gene TRBV5-6 combines with J gene TRBJ2-7; tentative D call: TRBD1 (5 bases). The V end was cut by 4 bases, the J end by 0 bases, with 17 bases between. The CDR3 is made up of 16 amino acids. Germline CDR1 and CDR2: SGHDT and YYEEEE. CDR3 amino acids: CASSREFRVSSYEQYF. The CDR3 DNA follows: TGTGCCAGCAGCCGCGAGTTCAGGGTCAGCTCCTACGAGCAGTACTTC.

This sequence joins TRBV29-1 and TRBJ2-7, with 7 bases identical to TRBD2. This CDR3 is built from 15 residues. CDR1 and CDR2 (germline): SQVTM, ANQGSEA. V lost 6 bases and J lost 2; bases outside the gene matches: 13. CDR3 protein: CSVDGLASGAYEQYF. The DNA for the CDR3 is TGCAGCGTGGATGGGTTGGCTAGCGGAGCCTACGAGCAGTACTTC.

The gene calls are TRBV9 and TRBJ1-1; 7 nucleotides match TRBD1. J lost 4 bases, V lost 2 bases, and 5 bases had no gene match. The germline gives CDR1 SGDLS, CDR2 YYNGEE. This CDR3 spans 14 amino acids. The chain's CDR3 is CASSVRQGSTEAFF. The CDR3 coding sequence is TGTGCCAGCAGCGTCCGACAGGGTTCCACTGAAGCTTTCTTT.